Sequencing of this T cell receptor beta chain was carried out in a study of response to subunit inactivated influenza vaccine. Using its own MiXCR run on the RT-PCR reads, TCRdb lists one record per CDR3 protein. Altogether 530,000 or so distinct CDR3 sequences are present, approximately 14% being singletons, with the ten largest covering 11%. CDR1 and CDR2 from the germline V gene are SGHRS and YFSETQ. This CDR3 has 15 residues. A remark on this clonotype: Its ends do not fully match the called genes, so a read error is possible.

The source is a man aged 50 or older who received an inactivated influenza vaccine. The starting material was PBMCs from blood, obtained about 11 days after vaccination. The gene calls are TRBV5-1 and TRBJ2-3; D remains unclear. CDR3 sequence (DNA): TGTGCCAGCAGCTTGGTTGGCAGATCCACAGATACGCAGTATTTT. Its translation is CASSLVGRSTDTQYF.